This T cell receptor beta chain was sequenced for a study of blood T cell repertoires in COVID-19. Turning to the study itself: COVID-19 samples, acute and convalescent, were from the United States, Italy and Spain. The cDNA or gDNA used as material had been derived from T cells, B-cell-depleted T cells, or PBMCs.

Profiled with immunoSEQ multiplex PCR; TCRdb holds only in-frame clones, not every one. This table holds approximately 270,000 clones, roughly 86% found once. With 5 bases clipped from V and 2 bases from J, the junction kept 1 base outside the gene matches. CDR3 length equals 13 residues. The V gene's germline CDR1 is SGHAT and CDR2 FQNNGV. The rearrangement links TRBV11-2 to TRBJ2-7; 9 positions agree with TRBD1. This TCR derives from a man aged 35 to 55 with active or convalescent COVID-19. Sequenced sample: peripheral blood. The CDR3 loop reads CASSGDRAYEQYF. CDR3 bases: TGTGCCAGCAGCGGGGACAGGGCCTACGAGCAGTACTTC.